What follows are 15 T cell receptor beta chains derived from one specimen sequenced in a study of T-cell reconstitution after alpha-beta-depleted transplantation in children. Unique molecular identifiers were incorporated when the TCRbeta library was constructed. Using its own MiXCR run on the PCR reads, TCRdb lists one record per CDR3 protein. The sample has 800,000 to 1,000,000 distinct CDR3 sequences; about 31% are singletons. Sequencing used PBMCs, mostly from graft donor cells, obtained 360 days after TCRalphabeta/CD19-depleted stem cell transplant. The receptors come from a boy under two years old who had a stem cell transplant for SCID, so the T cells may come from the graft donor.

The chain joins TRBV12-5 to TRBJ1-1; possibly TRBD1 for D (6 bases). The CDR3 sequence is 17 residues long. V dropped 4 bases and J dropped 1 base, with 19 bases sitting between them. Per the germline V gene, CDR1 is LGHNT and CDR2 is FRNRAP. The CDR3 region has the DNA TGTGCTAGTGGTTCCCGTTCCTCCGGGACAACGAACACTGAAGCTTTCTTT. Amino acids: CASGSRSSGTTNTEAFF. Based on the CDR3 plus reference TRBV12-5 and TRBJ1-1, the full variable domain is DARVTQTPRHKVTEMGQEVTMRCQPILGHNTVFWYRQTMMQGLELLAYFRNRAPLDDSGMPKDRFSAEMPDATLATLKIQPSEPRDSAVYFCASGSRSSGTTNTEAFFGQGTRLTVV.

The J gene is TRBJ2-2, the V gene TRBV7-6; TRBD2 matches at 11 bases. There are 16 residues in the CDR3. In germline, CDR1 is SGHVS, CDR2 FNYEAQ. J was trimmed by 5 bases and V by 5 bases; bases with no gene match: 7. The CDR3 loop is CASSPIAGGLTGELFF. In nucleotides, the CDR3 is TGTGCCAGCAGCCCAATAGCGGGGGGGCTGACCGGGGAGCTGTTTTTT. Full variable domain (remainder filled in from reference TRBV7-6 and TRBJ2-2): GAGVSQSPRYKVTKRGQDVALRCDPISGHVSLYWYRQALGQGPEFLTYFNYEAQQDKSGLPNDRFSAERPEGSISTLTIQRTEQRDSAMYRCASSPIAGGLTGELFFGEGSRLTVL.

The chain combines TRBV3-1 with TRBJ1-1, with TRBD1 identical over 7 bases. CDR3 length: 15 residues. The trim removed 1 base at V and 6 bases at J, leaving 8 bases unmatched. Germline V gives CDR1 LGHDT, CDR2 YNNKEL (reference sequence). The CDR3 reads CASSQGFRQGPEAFF. The CDR3 nucleotides are TGTGCCAGCAGCCAAGGATTTCGACAGGGCCCTGAAGCTTTCTTT.

This chain joins TRBV5-1 and TRBJ1-1; unclear D gene. The CDR3 consists of 15 residues. The germline gives CDR1 SGHRS, CDR2 YFSETQ. Trimming removed 1 base from V and 3 bases from J, with 13 bases in between. The CDR3 spells CASSLSGPFYTEAFF. DNA of the CDR3: TGCGCCAGCAGCTTGAGTGGGCCTTTTTACACTGAAGCTTTCTTT.

This clonotype was detected a few times. The rearrangement joins TRBV20-1 to TRBJ2-7; D is undetermined. CDR3 size: 12 residues. V was shortened by 3 bases and J by 5 bases, with 11 bases between the two germline ends. Germline assignment: CDR1 DFQATT and CDR2 SNEGSKA (reference sequence). The CDR3 region is CSARLPPDEQYF. The CDR3 DNA is TGCAGTGCTAGGTTGCCTCCGGACGAGCAGTACTTC.

V gene TRBV12-3 or TRBV12-4 combines with J gene TRBJ1-1, with D perhaps matching TRBD1 (5 bases). The CDR3 is 16 residues long. Trimming removed 3 bases at V and 1 base at J, with 15 bases between. CDR3 nucleotides: TGTGCCAGCAGTTTTGAGGGGTTGGGGACGAACACTGAAGCTTTCTTT. Protein product: CASSFEGLGTNTEAFF.

The genes are TRBV20-1 and TRBJ2-3; the D call may be TRBD1 or TRBD2 (5 bases each). The germline CDR1 and CDR2 sequences are DFQATT and SNEGSKA (reference sequence). V was trimmed by 3 bases and J by 6 bases, leaving 13 bases between them. The CDR3 has 13 residues. The chain's CDR3 is CSASGALRDTQYF. CDR3 bases: TGCAGTGCTAGCGGGGCACTCCGCGATACGCAGTATTTT.

The V call is TRBV15, the J call TRBJ2-4; TRBD1 matches 7 bases. The CDR3 loop spans 15 amino acids. J was trimmed by 8 bases and V by 0 bases; bases with no gene match: 7. Germline V CDR1 and CDR2: LNHNV, YYDKDF (reference sequence). The CDR3 loop is CATSRDPQGFDIQYF. The CDR3 bases are TGTGCCACCAGCAGAGACCCACAGGGGTTTGACATTCAGTACTTC. The entire variable domain, with the rest obtained from reference TRBV15 and TRBJ2-4, is as follows: DAMVIQNPRYQVTQFGKPVTLSCSQTLNHNVMYWYQQKSSQAPKLLFHYYDKDFNNEADTPDNFQSRRPNTSFCFLDIRSPGLGDTAMYLCATSRDPQGFDIQYFGAGTRLSVL.

V and J are TRBV12-3 or TRBV12-4 and TRBJ2-2, with 9 bases that match TRBD2. V trimming: 3 bases; J trimming: 4 bases; junction bases outside the gene matches: 6. The CDR3 consists of 16 residues. CDR3 nucleotide sequence: TGTGCCAGCAGTTTCTCGGCGACTAGCGGCACCGGGGAGCTGTTTTTT. The encoded protein is CASSFSATSGTGELFF.

This chain joins TRBV3-1 and TRBJ1-2, with a possible D match to TRBD1 (6 bases). The germline gives CDR1 LGHDT, CDR2 YNNKEL (reference sequence). The CDR3 length is 16 residues. V was clipped by 4 bases and J by 3 bases, with 18 bases between them. CDR3 in amino acids: CASSLGRGKGDYGYTF. The DNA for the CDR3 is TGTGCCAGCAGCCTTGGGAGGGGGAAGGGGGACTATGGCTACACCTTC. The full variable domain, completed using reference TRBV3-1 and TRBJ1-2, is DTAVSQTPKYLVTQMGNDKSIKCEQNLGHDTMYWYKQDSKKFLKIMFSYNNKELIINETVPNRFSPKSPDKAHLNLHINSLELGDSAVYFCASSLGRGKGDYGYTFGSGTRLTVV.

The chain joins TRBV6-2 or TRBV6-3 to TRBJ1-1; a weak D match, TRBD1 (6 bases). There are 14 residues in the CDR3. Germline CDR1 MNHEY, CDR2 SVGEGT. V was cut by 7 bases and J by 4 bases, with 16 bases left in between. The chain's CDR3 is CASNDRTVSTEAFF. CDR3 sequence (DNA): TGTGCCAGCAACGATCGGACAGTCTCCACTGAAGCTTTCTTT.

V and J are TRBV4-3 and TRBJ1-2; D call uncertain. Germline V gene lookup returns CDR1 LGHNA and CDR2 YSLEER. The CDR3 has 14 amino acids. Trimming left V 0 bases short and J 2 bases short, with 7 bases between. The CDR3 is CASSQEAENYGYTF. The CDR3 bases are TGCGCCAGCAGCCAAGAGGCCGAGAACTATGGCTACACCTTC.

The chain employs TRBV12-3 or TRBV12-4 and TRBJ1-4, with D possibly being TRBD1 (6 bases). V was clipped by 2 bases and J by 2 bases, with 9 bases between them. CDR3 size: 15 residues. The CDR3 DNA reads as TGTGCCAGCAGTTTAAATACAGGGACTAATGAAAAACTGTTTTTT. Its protein product is CASSLNTGTNEKLFF.

V gene TRBV7-6 combines with J gene TRBJ2-2, with 7 bases identical to TRBD2. The germline CDR1 and CDR2 sequences are SGHVS and FNYEAQ. CDR3 length equals 19 residues. The V and J ends lost 1 base and 0 bases, in that order; junction bases with no gene match: 11. For the CDR3, the DNA is TGTGCCAGCAGCTTAGTGGCCAGCGGGGCGACTCCGAACACCGGGGAGCTGTTTTTT. Its protein is CASSLVASGATPNTGELFF.

V gene TRBV29-1 combines with J gene TRBJ1-4; perhaps TRBD1 as D (5 bases). Per the germline V gene, CDR1 is SQVTM and CDR2 is ANQGSEA. CDR3 length: 14 residues. Trimming left V 2 bases short and J 10 bases short, with 17 bases between. This chain's CDR3 is CSVETRPAGGKLFF. CDR3 in DNA: TGCAGCGTTGAAACCCGACCGGCGGGGGGAAAACTGTTTTTT.